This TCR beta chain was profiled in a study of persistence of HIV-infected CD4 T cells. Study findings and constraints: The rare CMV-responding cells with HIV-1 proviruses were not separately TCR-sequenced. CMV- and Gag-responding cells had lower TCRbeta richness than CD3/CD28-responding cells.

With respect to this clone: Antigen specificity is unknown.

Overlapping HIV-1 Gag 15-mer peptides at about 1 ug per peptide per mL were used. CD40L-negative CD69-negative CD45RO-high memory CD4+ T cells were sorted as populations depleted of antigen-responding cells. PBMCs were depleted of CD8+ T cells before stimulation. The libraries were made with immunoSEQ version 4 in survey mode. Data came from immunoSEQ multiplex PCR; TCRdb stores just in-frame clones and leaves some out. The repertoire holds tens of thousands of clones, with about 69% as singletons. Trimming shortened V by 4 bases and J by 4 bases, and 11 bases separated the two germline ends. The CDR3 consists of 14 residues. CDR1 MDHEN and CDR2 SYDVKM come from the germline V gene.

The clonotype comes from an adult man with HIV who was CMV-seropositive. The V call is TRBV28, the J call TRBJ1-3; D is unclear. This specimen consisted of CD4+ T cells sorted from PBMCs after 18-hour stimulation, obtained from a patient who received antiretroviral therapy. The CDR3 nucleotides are TGTGCCAGCAGTTCAGGCGGTAGGGGAAACACCATATATTTT. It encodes CASSSGGRGNTIYF.